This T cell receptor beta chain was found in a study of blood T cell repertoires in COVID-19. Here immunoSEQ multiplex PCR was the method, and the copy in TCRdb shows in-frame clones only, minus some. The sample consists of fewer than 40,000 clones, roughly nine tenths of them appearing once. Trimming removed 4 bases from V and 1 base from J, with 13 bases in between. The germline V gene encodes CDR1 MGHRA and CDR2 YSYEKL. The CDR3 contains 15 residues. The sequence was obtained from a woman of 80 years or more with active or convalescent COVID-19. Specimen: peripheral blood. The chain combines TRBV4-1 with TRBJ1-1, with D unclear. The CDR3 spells CASSLGRTQNTEAFF. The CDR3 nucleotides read TGCGCCAGCAGCCTTGGACGGACTCAGAACACTGAAGCTTTCTTT.